What follows are 3 T cell receptor beta chains derived from one specimen sequenced in a study of cytomegalovirus exposure and HLA in healthy donors. The PCR used 60 Vbeta and 13 Jbeta primers. Produced via immunoSEQ multiplex PCR; TCRdb's table is partial and in-frame only. Of 150,000 or so clones in the sample, around 80% were seen once. The sample was PBMCs. Source of these receptors: a man aged 40-55 years in good health and CMV-seropositive.

In its sample, this clone was seen a few times. The rearrangement links TRBV18 to TRBJ2-3; 11 bases align to TRBD2. The CDR3 consists of 16 residues. V was pared by 3 bases and J by 2 bases, with 4 bases of the junction left unmatched. The germline V gene has CDR1 KGHSH and CDR2 LQKENI. CDR3 DNA sequence: TGTGCCAGCTCACCCGAGGGACTAGCGGCCACAGATACGCAGTATTTT. It is translated as CASSPEGLAATDTQYF.

The chain carries TRBV5-1 and TRBJ2-6, with D possibly TRBD2 on 6 matching bases. Germline CDR1 and CDR2: SGHRS and YFSETQ. Deletions cut 4 bases from V and 0 bases from J, with 32 bases between. The CDR3 spans 23 residues. CDR3 region: CASSLRAQGVMGTSISGANVLTF. Written as DNA, the CDR3 is TGCGCCAGCAGCCTCCGGGCCCAAGGAGTGATGGGGACTTCCATCTCTGGGGCCAACGTCCTGACTTTC.

In this sample, this clone turned up once. The chain uses TRBV7-9 and TRBJ2-7; possibly TRBD2 for D (6 bases). V was pared by 1 base and J by 3 bases, with 10 bases between. This CDR3 contains 14 residues. Germline CDR1 SEHNR, CDR2 FQNEAQ (reference sequence). CDR3 in DNA: TGTGCCAGCAGCTTAGTGGGGCGGGACTACGAGCAGTACTTC. This encodes CASSLVGRDYEQYF.